This T cell receptor beta chain was recorded in a study of PD-1 blockade in classical Hodgkin lymphoma. TCRdb's table, derived via immunoSEQ multiplex PCR, lists solely in-frame clones and lacks some. In the table there are tens of thousands of clones, about 71% of which are singletons. This CDR3 has 16 residues. Deletions cut 1 base from V and 0 bases from J, with 10 bases between. Germline CDR1 reads SGHVS; CDR2 reads FNYEAQ. Exposure to brentuximab vedotin varied, and each patient had relapsed following autologous stem cell transplantation. The sequence was obtained from a human donor with classical Hodgkin lymphoma. Sequencing was performed on peripheral blood mononuclear cells (PBMCs), taken before the second cycle of nivolumab. The chain has TRBV7-6 and TRBJ2-1; D uncertain. Here the CDR3 DNA reads TGTGCCAGCAGCTTAGGGACGAGTAGCTCCTACAATGAGCAGTTCTTC. Residues: CASSLGTSSSYNEQFF.